This T cell receptor (beta chain) was profiled in a study of T cells in Graves' hyperthyroidism and ophthalmopathy. Study findings and constraints: Stable hyperthyroidism was told apart from ophthalmopathy by a model built on 13 V-J features. Most clonotypes expanded in the thyroid (above 0.001) were also present in blood.

Used for diagnoses were clinical symptoms, serum thyroxine and TRAb, thyroid ultrasound and orbital computed tomography. Each 10 ml fresh peripheral blood draw supplied the PBMCs. From RNA transcripts, TCR beta CDR3 regions were amplified. TCR CDR3 underwent first-round RT-PCR with the HTBI primer set. MiXCR, run by TCRdb on the multiplex PCR reads, gives a single entry per CDR3 protein. The table has some 740,000 distinct CDR3 sequences, 12% to 15% seen once. This clonotype was seen just once. Its antigen is not known. V was clipped by 7 bases and J by 6 bases, with 15 bases between them. The germline gives CDR1 SQVTM, CDR2 ANQGSEA. The CDR3 covers 12 residues.

The specimen sequenced was blood. The chain recombines TRBV29-1 with TRBJ1-2, with a weak D call TRBD1 (6 bases). This clonotype was sampled from a woman aged 18-30 years with Graves' hyperthyroidism. The CDR3: CSGSGESHGYTF. Here the CDR3 DNA reads TGCAGCGGGTCAGGGGAGAGCCATGGCTACACCTTC.